A selection of T cell receptor beta chains follows, all from one sample in a study of monozygotic twins with inflammatory bowel disease. Using the 5' RACE reads, TCRdb records one entry per CDR3 protein without DNA. This table holds roughly 200,000 distinct CDR3 sequences. Sequenced sample: blood. The receptors come from a human donor with ulcerative colitis or Crohn's disease, or a healthy co-twin of an affected twin (not recorded which). The CDR3 runs from the conserved cysteine through the conserved F or W.

TRBV30,TRBJ1-2,CAWGTETYGYTF
TRBV7-2,TRBJ1-1,CASSLVRETEAFF
TRBV7-9,TRBJ2-2,CASSFKKDTGELFF
TRBV2,TRBJ2-7,CACQPGLAGGRVPYEQDF
TRBV4-3,TRBJ1-4,CASSQDFGGQSELTNEKLFF
TRBV20-1,TRBJ2-3,CSALETRDTDTQYF
TRBV12-5,TRBJ2-1,CASVGAGTYNEQFF
TRBV7-2,TRBJ2-3,CASSLGGGLDTDTQYF
TRBV7-8,TRBJ1-5,CASSLYGSNQPQHF
TRBV7-2,TRBJ1-2,CASVPQTGRTGYTF
TRBV10-3,TRBJ2-2,CAISASGGAIGELFF
TRBV23-1,TRBJ2-7,CASSQLAAIQGEQYF
TRBV7-2,TRBJ2-2,CASSLWSQLSGPGELFF
TRBV7-2,TRBJ1-1,CASNRGGMETEAFF
TRBV30,TRBJ2-7,CAWSRRQSDSYEQYF
TRBV5-4,TRBJ2-7,CASSSRDGTYEQYF
TRBV7-2,TRBJ2-7,CASSDRDRATYEQYF
TRBV29-1,TRBJ2-2,CSVGLQGVNTGELFF
TRBV7-9,TRBJ2-2,CASNRGGADRELFF
TRBV7-9,TRBJ2-7,CASSLVDYGLREQYF
TRBV3-1,TRBJ1-1,CASSPKYSGTEAFF
TRBV29-1,TRBJ2-1,CSVEDEGTQDVNEQFF
TRBV28,TRBJ2-2,CASSRSPYGTGELFF
TRBV6-6,TRBJ2-1,CASSYNGGEQFF
TRBV5-1,TRBJ1-1,CASSQRQDANTEAFF
TRBV7-2,TRBJ1-6,CASSLASGETSYNSPLHF
TRBV5-1,TRBJ1-1,CASSRGSKLEAFF
TRBV2,TRBJ1-5,CASKRDQGQPQHF
TRBV12-3/TRBV12-4,TRBJ1-5,CASSWARDGQPQHF
TRBV2,TRBJ2-1,CATEGESSYNEQFF
TRBV5-6,TRBJ2-7,CASESSGSSYEQYF
TRBV3-1,TRBJ1-1,CASSPNLGGTEAFF
TRBV5-1,TRBJ2-1,CASSLGSGLNEQFF
TRBV18,TRBJ1-1,CASSPPGLVGAFF
TRBV6-2/TRBV6-3,TRBJ1-2,CASSYRAYGYTF